The 20 T cell receptor beta chains presented below share a single source sample, sequenced in a study of radiotherapy plus CTLA-4 blockade in lung cancer (dated by TCRdb to the late 2010s). The receptor library was made with the immunoSEQ multiplex PCR assay. This immuneACCESS table, as held by TCRdb, lists in-frame sequences with V and J called but not all clones. Of the missing ones, under half trace to an unresolved V gene in checked studies; the others have no known cause. The sample table records some 50,000 clones; around 80% of these occur just once. Jointly, the top ten make up under 3.5% of the sample. The source was peripheral blood, collected from a patient treated with radiotherapy plus ipilimumab. These receptors originate from a human donor with non-small cell lung cancer who had a partial response to radiotherapy plus ipilimumab.

The chain has TRBV7-2 and TRBJ2-7; 9 bases match TRBD1. CDR1 and CDR2 (germline): SGHTA, FQGNSA. The ends lost 1 base at V and 5 bases at J; junction bases unmatched: 6. CDR3 length: 15 amino acids. Here the CDR3 DNA reads TGTGCCAGCAGCTTAGAAGGGACAGGGATCAACGAGCAGTACTTC. As protein: CASSLEGTGINEQYF.

This clone was detected a few times. The CDR3 nucleotides read TGTGCCAGCATGGAGGGTAACTATGGCTACACCTTC. Residues: CASMEGNYGYTF. This chain joins TRBV6-5 and TRBJ1-2; D gene ambiguous. V was cut by 7 bases and J by 1 base, with 7 bases left in between. Germline CDR1 is MNHEY and CDR2 is SVGAGI. The CDR3 extends over 12 amino acids.

This chain joins TRBV11-2 and TRBJ2-5; TRBD2 matches 12 bases. The tail of the sequence fits TRBJ2-7 better, so the J call may be wrong. The CDR3 contains 16 residues. Germline CDR1 is SGHAT and CDR2 is FQNNGV. The CDR3 loop reads CASSSRLAGGRGEQYF. The CDR3 DNA is TGTGCCAGCAGCTCCCGTCTAGCGGGGGGGCGAGGCGAGCAGTACTTC.

The chain employs TRBV19 and TRBJ1-1; 9 bases fit TRBD1. The CDR3 consists of 14 residues. The V gene end was trimmed by 5 bases and the J gene end by 6 bases; junction bases not matched to a gene: 7. The germline CDR1 and CDR2 sequences are LNHDA and SQIVND (reference sequence). CDR3 in DNA: TGTGCCAGTAGTGAGGGACAGGGTCTTCCTGAAGCTTTCTTT. Encoded protein: CASSEGQGLPEAFF.

The count of this clone is one. The chain employs TRBV23-1 and TRBJ2-7, with 7 nucleotides matching TRBD1. TRBV23-1 is an ORF for which the function is uncertain. V gave up 4 bases and J gave up 0 bases; unmatched junction bases: 9. This CDR3 spans 16 amino acids. The CDR3 protein is CASSPAGGSGSYEQYF. CDR3 DNA sequence: TGCGCCAGCAGTCCCGCAGGGGGTTCTGGCTCCTACGAGCAGTACTTC.

This clone was picked up a small number of times. The chain links TRBV5-6 to TRBJ1-2, with a tentative D call TRBD1 (5 bases). The V end lost 5 bases, the J end lost 7 bases, and 12 bases lay between the germline ends. CDR1 and CDR2 from the germline V gene are SGHDT and YYEEEE. This CDR3 comprises 12 residues. The CDR3 DNA follows: TGTGCCAGCAGAGTGGGGCTCTCTGGCTACACCTTC. Encoded protein: CASRVGLSGYTF.

The V and J genes are TRBV7-6 and TRBJ2-2, with 8 bases matching TRBD1. CDR1 is SGHVS, CDR2 FNYEAQ, per germline. This CDR3 comprises 13 residues. J was trimmed by 8 bases and V by 4 bases; bases with no gene match: 3. The DNA of the CDR3 is TGTGCCAGCAGCTCCAGGGGGCTTGGGGAGCTGTTTTTT. Its translation is CASSSRGLGELFF.

The chain joins TRBV10-3 to TRBJ2-7, with D maybe TRBD1 (6 bases). In germline, CDR1 is ENHRY, CDR2 SYGVKD. This CDR3 region has 13 residues. The V end lost 8 bases, the J end lost 5 bases, and 16 bases lay between the germline ends. DNA for the CDR3: TGTGCCATCCAGGGACAAGCATCCAACGAGCAGTACTTC. It encodes CAIQGQASNEQYF.

This rearrangement joins TRBV7-6 to TRBJ1-5; D is unclear. V was trimmed by 3 bases and J by 4 bases, leaving 7 bases between them. The CDR3 is made up of 13 amino acids. The germline CDR1 and CDR2 sequences are SGHVS and FNYEAQ. CDR3 coding DNA: TGTGCCAGCAGCTTGCGCCAAAATCAGCCCCAGCATTTT. This gives the protein CASSLRQNQPQHF.

The chain recombines TRBV5-1 with TRBJ1-5; TRBD1 is a possible D gene (6 bases). The CDR3 loop spans 15 amino acids. Trimming took 0 bases from V and 2 from J, leaving 9 bases between them. Germline V gene data show CDR1 as SGHRS and CDR2 as YFSETQ. The CDR3 loop is CASSLAGVGNQPQHF. CDR3 sequence (DNA): TGCGCCAGCAGCTTGGCAGGGGTCGGCAATCAGCCCCAGCATTTT.

This rearrangement joins TRBV9 to TRBJ2-2; unclear D gene. The CDR3 extends over 17 amino acids. The germline CDR1 and CDR2 sequences are SGDLS and YYNGEE. Trimming stripped 2 bases from V and 6 bases from J, with 20 bases between. The CDR3: CASSVVISPISPGELFF. In nucleotides, the CDR3 is TGTGCCAGCAGCGTCGTCATTAGCCCGATATCACCCGGGGAGCTGTTTTTT.

The chain is built from TRBV29-1 and TRBJ2-2, with D possibly matching TRBD1 (5 bases). Germline CDR1 SQVTM, CDR2 ANQGSEA. This CDR3 is 13 amino acids long. The V end was cut by 3 bases, the J end by 3 bases, with 8 bases between. The CDR3 sequence: CSVEQGYTGELFF. The CDR3, as DNA: TGCAGCGTTGAGCAGGGCTACACCGGGGAGCTGTTTTTT.

The gene calls are TRBV6-5 and TRBJ1-2; the match to TRBD1 covers 9 bases. This CDR3 is 14 amino acids long. The V gene's germline CDR1 is MNHEY and CDR2 SVGAGI. The junction had 3 bases not matched to a gene; V was cut back by 5 bases and J by 2 bases. CDR3 sequence: CASSEQGANYGYTF. The CDR3 DNA sequence: TGTGCCAGCAGTGAACAGGGGGCAAACTATGGCTACACCTTC.

This clone was seen only a few times. J is TRBJ2-7 and V is TRBV11-1, with D perhaps TRBD1 (6 bases). The V gene lost 1 base and the J gene lost 0 bases, with 7 bases spanning the gap. CDR3 length: 14 residues. The germline V gene has CDR1 SGHAT and CDR2 FQDESV (reference sequence). The CDR3 nucleotides are TGTGCCAGCAGCTTAGAGACAGGCTCCTACGAGCAGTACTTC. Residues: CASSLETGSYEQYF.

V and J are TRBV28 and TRBJ1-5, with 9 positions matching TRBD1. Trimming cost V 5 bases and J 1 base; bases outside gene matches: 6. CDR3 length: 16 residues. Per germline, CDR1 MDHEN and CDR2 SYDVKM. As DNA, the CDR3 is TGTGCCAGCAGTCCCTACGGGACAGGGAGCAATCAGCCCCAGCATTTT. It specifies CASSPYGTGSNQPQHF.

The genes are TRBV9 and TRBJ2-1, with TRBD2 matching 12 bases. The trim removed 4 bases at V and 3 bases at J, leaving 2 bases unmatched. CDR1 and CDR2 (germline): SGDLS, YYNGEE. The CDR3 is 15 amino acids. The CDR3 reads CASSPGLAGYNEQFF. In nucleotides, the CDR3 is TGTGCCAGCAGCCCGGGACTAGCGGGCTACAATGAGCAGTTCTTC.

The V call is TRBV4-1, the J call TRBJ1-4; 8 bases fit TRBD1. Germline CDR1 MGHRA, CDR2 YSYEKL. The CDR3 spans 16 residues. V was pared by 3 bases and J by 0 bases, with 3 bases of the junction left unmatched. Here the CDR3 DNA reads TGCGCCAGCAGCCAGCAGGGGGCGTCAACTAATGAAAAACTGTTTTTT. Amino acids: CASSQQGASTNEKLFF.

This chain connects TRBV10-3 to TRBJ2-3; D is perhaps TRBD1 (5 bases). The CDR3 is 13 residues long. Trimming took off 8 bases at V and 4 bases at J, with 13 bases between the two ends. Germline lookup yields CDR1 ENHRY and CDR2 SYGVKD. The CDR3 region is CAIAAKGADTQYF. Here the CDR3 DNA reads TGTGCCATCGCCGCTAAAGGGGCAGATACGCAGTATTTT.

The chain employs TRBV6-6 and TRBJ1-4; 8 bases line up with TRBD1. The junction had 4 bases not matched to a gene; V was cut back by 7 bases and J by 6 bases. This CDR3 comprises 13 residues. Germline V CDR1 and CDR2: MNHNY, SVGAGI (reference sequence). CDR3 bases: TGTGCCAGCATGGGACAGGTTTATGAAAAACTGTTTTTT. This gives the protein CASMGQVYEKLFF.

This clone was seen a handful of times. The V gene is TRBV27, the J gene TRBJ1-5; no firm D call. The CDR3 loop spans 15 amino acids. The germline gives CDR1 MNHEY, CDR2 SMNVEV (reference sequence). The germline V and J ends were trimmed by 2 bases and 7 bases, with 15 bases remaining between them. The CDR3 loop is CASSLLHPLRQPQHF. For the CDR3, the DNA is TGTGCCAGCAGTTTACTCCACCCGTTGCGGCAGCCCCAGCATTTT.